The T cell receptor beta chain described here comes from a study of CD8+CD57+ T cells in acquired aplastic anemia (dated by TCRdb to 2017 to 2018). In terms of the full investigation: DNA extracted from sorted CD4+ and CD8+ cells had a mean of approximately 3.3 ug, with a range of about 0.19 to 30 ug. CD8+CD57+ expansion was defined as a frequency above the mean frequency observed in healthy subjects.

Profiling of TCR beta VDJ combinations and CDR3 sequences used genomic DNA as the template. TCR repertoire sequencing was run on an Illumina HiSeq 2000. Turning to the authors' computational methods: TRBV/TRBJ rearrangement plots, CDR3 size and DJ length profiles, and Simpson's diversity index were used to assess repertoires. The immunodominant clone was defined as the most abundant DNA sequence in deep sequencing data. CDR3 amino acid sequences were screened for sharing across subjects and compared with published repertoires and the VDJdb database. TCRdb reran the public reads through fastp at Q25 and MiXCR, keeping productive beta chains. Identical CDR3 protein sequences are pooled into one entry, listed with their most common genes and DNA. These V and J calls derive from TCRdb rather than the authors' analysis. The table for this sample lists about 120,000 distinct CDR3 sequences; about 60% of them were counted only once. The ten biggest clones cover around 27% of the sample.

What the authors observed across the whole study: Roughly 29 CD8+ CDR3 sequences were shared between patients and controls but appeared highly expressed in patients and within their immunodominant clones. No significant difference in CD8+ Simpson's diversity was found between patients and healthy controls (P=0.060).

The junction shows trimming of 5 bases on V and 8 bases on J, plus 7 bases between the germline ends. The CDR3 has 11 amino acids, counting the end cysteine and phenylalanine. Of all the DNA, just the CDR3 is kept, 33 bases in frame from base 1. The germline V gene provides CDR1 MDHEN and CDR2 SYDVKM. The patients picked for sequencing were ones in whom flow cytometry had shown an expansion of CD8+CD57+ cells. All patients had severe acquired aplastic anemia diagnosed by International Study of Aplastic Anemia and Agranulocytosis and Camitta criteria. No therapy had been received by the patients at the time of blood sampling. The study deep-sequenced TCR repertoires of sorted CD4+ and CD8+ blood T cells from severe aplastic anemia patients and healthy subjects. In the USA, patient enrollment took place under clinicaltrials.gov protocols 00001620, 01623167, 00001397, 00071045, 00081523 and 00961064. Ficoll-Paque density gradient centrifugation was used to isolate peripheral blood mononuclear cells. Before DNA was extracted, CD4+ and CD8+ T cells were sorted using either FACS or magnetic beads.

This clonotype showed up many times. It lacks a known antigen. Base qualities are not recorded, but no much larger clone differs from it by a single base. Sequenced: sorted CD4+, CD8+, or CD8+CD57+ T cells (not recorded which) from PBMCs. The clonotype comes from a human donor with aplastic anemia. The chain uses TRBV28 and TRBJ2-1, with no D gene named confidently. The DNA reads TGTGCCAGCAGTCTGGGCGATGAGCAGTTCTTC. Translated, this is CASSLGDEQFF.